This T cell receptor beta chain was captured in a study of blood T cell repertoires in COVID-19 (dated by TCRdb to 2020 to 2022). For the study in its entirety: Collaborator samples came from the United States, Italy and Spain and covered acute and convalescent phases of COVID-19. The material from the prospective study consisted of cDNA or gDNA derived from T cells, B-cell-depleted T cells, or PBMCs. Deeply sampled blood TCRbeta repertoires from subjects exposed to, actively infected with, or recovered from COVID-19 were included in the dataset. A freely available public database, intended as a resource for researchers studying the immune response to SARS-CoV-2, is where the repertoires were released. Samples came from the ongoing ImmuneRACE study (first 160 participants) plus 1,254 subjects from 6 global collaborators. The sample metadata nearly always contained a de-identified subject ID, COVID-19 status, age in years and sex. Where available, HLA class I and class II types were taken from metadata supplied by the sample provider and were not determined by assay-based typing.

The immunoSEQ Assay, a bias-controlled multiplex PCR, was used to amplify TCRbeta CDR3 regions from genomic DNA. On the authors' methods: Within the assay, amplification of reference gene primers was used to estimate how many nucleated cells each sample contained. Sequence reads were collapsed and filtered to measure the absolute abundance of every unique TCRbeta CDR3 rearrangement. For each sample, productive Simpson clonality was calculated by taking the square root of Simpson's diversity index across productive rearrangements. In TCRdb, the immuneACCESS table is reduced to in-frame sequences with V and J assigned. These tables do not hold every clone; where another copy was compared, an unresolved V gene accounts for under half, and the others remain unexplained. Clone size and V and J calls were adopted from that table, with D and trimming inferred from the DNA. The sample has 150,000 to 200,000 clones on record, roughly nine tenths of them singletons. The ten largest clones take up 15% to 20% of the sample.

The research as a whole found: The amount of clinical and demographic metadata varied by source and participant and was provided uncurated.

Each collaborating institution followed its own protocols to collect whole blood in K2EDTA tubes. For TCRbeta analysis, collaborators shipped samples as frozen whole blood, isolated PBMCs, or DNA extracted from either of those sample types. Worth noting for this clone: Its antigen specificity is not known. Per-base quality was not reported, and no clone a single base away is much larger than it.

There are 15 amino acids in the CDR3, from cysteine to phenylalanine inclusive. The DNA shown is the 45-base CDR3, in frame from base 1. CDR1 and CDR2, looked up from the germline V gene, are MNHEY and SVGAGI. Trimming at the junction amounts to 5 bases on V and 1 base on J, and the germline ends lie 12 bases apart. The chain is assembled from TRBV6-5 and TRBJ1-5; the D gene cannot be resolved reliably. Source material: peripheral blood. This receptor was identified in a man in his fifties or sixties with active or convalescent COVID-19. The sequenced DNA is TGTGCCAGCAGTCCCGGTGGAGCGAGCAATCAGCCCCAGCATTTT. Its amino acids are CASSPGGASNQPQHF.